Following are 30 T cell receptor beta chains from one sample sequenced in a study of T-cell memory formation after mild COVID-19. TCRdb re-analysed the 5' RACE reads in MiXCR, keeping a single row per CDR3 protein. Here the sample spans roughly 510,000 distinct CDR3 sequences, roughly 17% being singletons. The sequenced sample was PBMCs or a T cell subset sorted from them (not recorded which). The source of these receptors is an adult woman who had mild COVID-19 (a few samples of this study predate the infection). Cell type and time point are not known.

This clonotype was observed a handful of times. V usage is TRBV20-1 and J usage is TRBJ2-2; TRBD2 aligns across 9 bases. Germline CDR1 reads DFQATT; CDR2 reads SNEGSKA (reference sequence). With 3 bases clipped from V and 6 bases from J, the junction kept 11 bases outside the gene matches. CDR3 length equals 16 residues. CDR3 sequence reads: CSASGGLAGPAGELFF. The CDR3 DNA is TGCAGTGCTAGCGGGGGGCTAGCGGGGCCGGCCGGGGAGCTGTTTTTT.

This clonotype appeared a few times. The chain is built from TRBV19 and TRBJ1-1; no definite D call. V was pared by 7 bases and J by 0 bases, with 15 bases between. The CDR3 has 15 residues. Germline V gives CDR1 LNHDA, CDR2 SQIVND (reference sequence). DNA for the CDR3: TGTGCCAGTACCCTCTCACGGACGGTGAACACTGAAGCTTTCTTT. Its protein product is CASTLSRTVNTEAFF.

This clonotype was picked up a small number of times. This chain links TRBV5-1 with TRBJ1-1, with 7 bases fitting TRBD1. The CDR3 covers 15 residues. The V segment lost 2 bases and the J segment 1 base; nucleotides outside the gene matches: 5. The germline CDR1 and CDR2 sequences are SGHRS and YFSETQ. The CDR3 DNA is TGCGCCAGCAGCTTCTCACAGGGGTGGAACACTGAAGCTTTCTTT. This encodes CASSFSQGWNTEAFF.

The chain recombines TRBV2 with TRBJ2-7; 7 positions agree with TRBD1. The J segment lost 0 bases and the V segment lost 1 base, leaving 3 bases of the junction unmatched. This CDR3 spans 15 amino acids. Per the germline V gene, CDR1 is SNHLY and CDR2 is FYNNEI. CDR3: CASSEETGNSYEQYF. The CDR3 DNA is TGTGCCAGCAGTGAAGAGACAGGGAACTCCTACGAGCAGTACTTC.

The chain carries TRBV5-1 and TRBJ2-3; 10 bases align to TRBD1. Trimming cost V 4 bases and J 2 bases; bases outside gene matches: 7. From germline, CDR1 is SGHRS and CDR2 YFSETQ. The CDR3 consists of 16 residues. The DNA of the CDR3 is TGCGCCAGCAGCCGAACCGACAGGGGGCTCACAGATACGCAGTATTTT. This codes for CASSRTDRGLTDTQYF.

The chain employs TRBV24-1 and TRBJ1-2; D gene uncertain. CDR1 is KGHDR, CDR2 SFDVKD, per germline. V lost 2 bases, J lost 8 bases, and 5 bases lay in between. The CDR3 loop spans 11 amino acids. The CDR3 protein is CATSDWSGYTF. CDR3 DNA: TGTGCCACCAGTGATTGGAGCGGCTACACCTTC.

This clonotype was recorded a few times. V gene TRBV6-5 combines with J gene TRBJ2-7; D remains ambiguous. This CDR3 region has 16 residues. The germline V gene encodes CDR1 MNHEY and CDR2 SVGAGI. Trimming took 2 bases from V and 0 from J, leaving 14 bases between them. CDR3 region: CASSYGPVWSSYEQYF. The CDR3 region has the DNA TGTGCCAGCAGTTACGGTCCGGTGTGGAGCTCCTACGAGCAGTACTTC.

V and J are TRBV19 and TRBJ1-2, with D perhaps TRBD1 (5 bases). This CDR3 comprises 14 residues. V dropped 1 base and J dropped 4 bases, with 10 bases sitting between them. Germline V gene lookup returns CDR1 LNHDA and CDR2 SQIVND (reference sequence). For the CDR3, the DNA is TGTGCCAGTAGTATAGTTTCAGGGTTCTATGGCTACACCTTC. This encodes CASSIVSGFYGYTF.

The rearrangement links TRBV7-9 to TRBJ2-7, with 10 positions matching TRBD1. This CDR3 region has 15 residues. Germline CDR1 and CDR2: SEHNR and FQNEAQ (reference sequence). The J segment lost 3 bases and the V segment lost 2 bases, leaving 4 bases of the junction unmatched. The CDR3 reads CASSLIGTGVYEQYF. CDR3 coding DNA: TGTGCCAGCAGCTTAATCGGGACAGGGGTCTACGAGCAGTACTTC. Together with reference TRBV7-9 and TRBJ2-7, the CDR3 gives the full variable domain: DTGVSQNPRHKITKRGQNVTFRCDPISEHNRLYWYRQTLGQGPEFLTYFQNEAQLEKSRLLSDRFSAERPKGSFSTLEIQRTEQGDSAMYLCASSLIGTGVYEQYFGPGTRLTVT.

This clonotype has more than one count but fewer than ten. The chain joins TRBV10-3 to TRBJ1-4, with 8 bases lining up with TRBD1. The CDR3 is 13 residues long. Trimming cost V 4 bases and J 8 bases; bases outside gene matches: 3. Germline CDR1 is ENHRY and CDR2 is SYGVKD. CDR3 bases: TGTGCCATCAGTGCCCGGGACAGGGAAAAACTGTTTTTT. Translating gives CAISARDREKLFF.

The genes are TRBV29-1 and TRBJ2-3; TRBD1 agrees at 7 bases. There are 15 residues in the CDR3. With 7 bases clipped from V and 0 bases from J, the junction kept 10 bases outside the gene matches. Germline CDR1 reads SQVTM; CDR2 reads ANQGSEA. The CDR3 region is CSGRKGASSTDTQYF. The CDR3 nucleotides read TGCAGCGGCCGTAAGGGGGCTTCTAGCACAGATACGCAGTATTTT.

The CDR3 protein is CASSSFLDSPYEQYF. As DNA, the CDR3 is TGTGCCAGCAGTTCGTTTCTGGACAGCCCCTACGAGCAGTACTTC. The V and J genes are TRBV12-3 or TRBV12-4 and TRBJ2-7; TRBD1 might be the D (6 bases). Deletions cut 4 bases from V and 2 bases from J, with 15 bases between. The CDR3 is 15 residues long.

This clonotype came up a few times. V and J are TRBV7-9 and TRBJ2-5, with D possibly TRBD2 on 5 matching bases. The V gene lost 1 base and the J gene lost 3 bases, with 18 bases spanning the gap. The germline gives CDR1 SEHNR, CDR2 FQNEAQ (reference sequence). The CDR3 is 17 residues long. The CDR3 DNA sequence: TGTGCCAGCAGCTTAGGGTACCTCGGGGAGTTGAAAGAGACCCAGTACTTC. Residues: CASSLGYLGELKETQYF.

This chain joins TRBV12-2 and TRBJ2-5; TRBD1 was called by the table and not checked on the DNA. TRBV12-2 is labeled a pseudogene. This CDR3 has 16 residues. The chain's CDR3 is CASRLARGQKQETQYF. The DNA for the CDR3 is TGTGCAAGTCGCTTAGCTCGGGGACAGAAACAAGAGACCCAGTACTTC.

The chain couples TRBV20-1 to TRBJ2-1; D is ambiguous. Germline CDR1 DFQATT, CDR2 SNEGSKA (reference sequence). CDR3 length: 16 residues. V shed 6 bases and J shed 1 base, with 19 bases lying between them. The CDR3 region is CSARSRSARSYNEQFF. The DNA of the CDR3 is TGCAGTGCCAGATCTCGATCCGCTCGGTCCTACAATGAGCAGTTCTTC.

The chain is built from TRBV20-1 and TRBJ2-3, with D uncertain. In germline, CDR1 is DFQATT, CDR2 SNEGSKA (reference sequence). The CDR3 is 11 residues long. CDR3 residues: CSGLFQDTQYF. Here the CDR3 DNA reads TGCAGCGGCCTTTTCCAAGATACGCAGTATTTT.

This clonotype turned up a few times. The CDR3 coding sequence is TGCAGCGTTGAAGGCCAACGGGGAGTCTCCTACAATGAGCAGTTCTTC. This encodes CSVEGQRGVSYNEQFF. This chain connects TRBV29-1 to TRBJ2-1, with D possibly TRBD2 on 5 matching bases. V gave up 1 base and J gave up 0 bases, with 13 bases separating them. This CDR3 is 16 amino acids long. Germline CDR1 SQVTM, CDR2 ANQGSEA.

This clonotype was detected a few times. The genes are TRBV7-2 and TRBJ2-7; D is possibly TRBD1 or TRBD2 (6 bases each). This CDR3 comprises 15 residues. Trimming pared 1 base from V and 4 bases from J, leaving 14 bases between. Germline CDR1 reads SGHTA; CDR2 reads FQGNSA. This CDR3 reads CASSLEGGGGYEQYF. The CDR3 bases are TGTGCCAGCAGCTTAGAAGGGGGAGGAGGGTACGAGCAGTACTTC.

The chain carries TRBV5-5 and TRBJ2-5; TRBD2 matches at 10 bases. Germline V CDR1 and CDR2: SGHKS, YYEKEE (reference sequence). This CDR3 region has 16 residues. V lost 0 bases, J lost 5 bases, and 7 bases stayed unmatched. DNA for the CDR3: TGTGCCAGCAGCTTGGTCGCTAGCGGGGGCGTGGAGACCCAGTACTTC. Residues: CASSLVASGGVETQYF.

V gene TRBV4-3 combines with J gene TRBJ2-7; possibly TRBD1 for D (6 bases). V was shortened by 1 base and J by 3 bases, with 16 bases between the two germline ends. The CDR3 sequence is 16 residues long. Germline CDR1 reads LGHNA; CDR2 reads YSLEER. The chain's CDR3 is CASSQAYSLGHYEQYF. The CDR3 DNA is TGCGCCAGCAGCCAAGCCTATTCCCTGGGACACTACGAGCAGTACTTC.

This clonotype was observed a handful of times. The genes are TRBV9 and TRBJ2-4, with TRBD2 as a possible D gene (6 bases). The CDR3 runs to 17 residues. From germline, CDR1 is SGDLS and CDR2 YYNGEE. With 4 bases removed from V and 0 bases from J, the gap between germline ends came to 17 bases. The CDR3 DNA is TGTGCCAGCAGCCCCCGACGACCGGGACTAGCCAAAAACATTCAGTACTTC. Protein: CASSPRRPGLAKNIQYF.

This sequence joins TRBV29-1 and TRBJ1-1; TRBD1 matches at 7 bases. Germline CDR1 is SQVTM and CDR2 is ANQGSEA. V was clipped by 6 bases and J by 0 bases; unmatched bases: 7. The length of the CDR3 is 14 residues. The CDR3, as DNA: TGCAGCGTGGGCACAGGGGCCATGAACACTGAAGCTTTCTTT. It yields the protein CSVGTGAMNTEAFF.

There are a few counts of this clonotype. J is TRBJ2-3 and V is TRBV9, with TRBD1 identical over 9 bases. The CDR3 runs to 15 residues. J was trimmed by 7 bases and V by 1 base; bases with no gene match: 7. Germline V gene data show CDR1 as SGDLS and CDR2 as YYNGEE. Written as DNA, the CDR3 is TGTGCCAGCAGCGTATCCGGACAGGGGACAAATACGCAGTATTTT. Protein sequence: CASSVSGQGTNTQYF.

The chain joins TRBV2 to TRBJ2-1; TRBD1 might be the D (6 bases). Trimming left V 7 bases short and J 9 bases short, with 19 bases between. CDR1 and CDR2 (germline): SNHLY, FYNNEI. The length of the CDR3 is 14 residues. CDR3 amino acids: CASNLGQMYAEQFF. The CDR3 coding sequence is TGTGCCAGCAACCTTGGACAGATGTACGCTGAGCAGTTCTTC.

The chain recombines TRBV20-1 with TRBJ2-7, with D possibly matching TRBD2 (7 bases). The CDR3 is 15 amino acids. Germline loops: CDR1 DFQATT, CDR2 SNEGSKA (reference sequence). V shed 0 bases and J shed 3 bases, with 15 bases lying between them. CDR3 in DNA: TGCAGTGCTAGAGATGGGCTGGGGGGGCACTACGAGCAGTACTTC. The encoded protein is CSARDGLGGHYEQYF.

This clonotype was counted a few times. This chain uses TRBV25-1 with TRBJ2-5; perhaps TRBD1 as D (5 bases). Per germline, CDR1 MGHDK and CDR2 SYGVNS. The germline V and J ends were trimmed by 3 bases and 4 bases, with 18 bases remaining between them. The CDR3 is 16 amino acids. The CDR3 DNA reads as TGTGCCAGCAGTGATCCTTCCAGGGCCCCAAGAGAGACCCAGTACTTC. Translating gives CASSDPSRAPRETQYF. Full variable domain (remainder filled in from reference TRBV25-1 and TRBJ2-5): EADIYQTPRYLVIGTGKKITLECSQTMGHDKMYWYQQDPGMELHLIHYSYGVNSTEKGDLSSESTVSRIRTEHFPLTLESARPSHTSQYLCASSDPSRAPRETQYFGPGTRLLVL.

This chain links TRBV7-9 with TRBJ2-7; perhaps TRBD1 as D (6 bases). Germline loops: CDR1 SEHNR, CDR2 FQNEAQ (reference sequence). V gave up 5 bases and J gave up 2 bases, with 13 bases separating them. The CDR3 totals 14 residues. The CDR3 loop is CASSARDTPYEQYF. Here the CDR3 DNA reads TGTGCCAGCAGCGCCCGGGACACTCCCTACGAGCAGTACTTC.

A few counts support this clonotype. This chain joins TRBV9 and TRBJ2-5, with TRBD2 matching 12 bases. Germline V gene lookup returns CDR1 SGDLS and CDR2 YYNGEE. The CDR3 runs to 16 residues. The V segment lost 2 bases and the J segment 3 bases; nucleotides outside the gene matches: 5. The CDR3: CASSVWTSGTKETQYF. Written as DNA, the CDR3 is TGTGCCAGCAGCGTTTGGACTAGCGGGACTAAAGAGACCCAGTACTTC.

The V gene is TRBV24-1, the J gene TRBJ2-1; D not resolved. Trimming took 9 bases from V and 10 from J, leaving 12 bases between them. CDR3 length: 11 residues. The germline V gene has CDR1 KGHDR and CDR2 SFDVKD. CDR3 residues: CATRGSREQFF. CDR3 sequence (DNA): TGTGCCACCCGAGGAAGCCGGGAGCAGTTCTTC.

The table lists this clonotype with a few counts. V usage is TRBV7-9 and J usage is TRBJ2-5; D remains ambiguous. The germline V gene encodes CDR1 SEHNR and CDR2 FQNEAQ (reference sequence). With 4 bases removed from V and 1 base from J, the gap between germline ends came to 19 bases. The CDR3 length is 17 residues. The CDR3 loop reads CASSSHPPSASQETQYF. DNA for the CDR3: TGTGCCAGCAGCTCCCACCCCCCGTCCGCCTCCCAAGAGACCCAGTACTTC.